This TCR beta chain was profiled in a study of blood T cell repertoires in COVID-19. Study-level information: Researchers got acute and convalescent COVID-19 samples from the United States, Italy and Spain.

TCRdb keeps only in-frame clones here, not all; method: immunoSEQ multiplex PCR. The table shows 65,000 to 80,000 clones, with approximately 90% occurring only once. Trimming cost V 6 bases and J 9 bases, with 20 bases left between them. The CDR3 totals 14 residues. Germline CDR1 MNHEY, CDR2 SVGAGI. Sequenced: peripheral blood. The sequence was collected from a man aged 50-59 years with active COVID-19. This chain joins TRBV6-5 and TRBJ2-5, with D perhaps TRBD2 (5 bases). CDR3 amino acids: CASRLERLKEAQYF. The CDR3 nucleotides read TGTGCCAGCAGACTGGAGCGGCTAAAGGAGGCCCAGTACTTC.